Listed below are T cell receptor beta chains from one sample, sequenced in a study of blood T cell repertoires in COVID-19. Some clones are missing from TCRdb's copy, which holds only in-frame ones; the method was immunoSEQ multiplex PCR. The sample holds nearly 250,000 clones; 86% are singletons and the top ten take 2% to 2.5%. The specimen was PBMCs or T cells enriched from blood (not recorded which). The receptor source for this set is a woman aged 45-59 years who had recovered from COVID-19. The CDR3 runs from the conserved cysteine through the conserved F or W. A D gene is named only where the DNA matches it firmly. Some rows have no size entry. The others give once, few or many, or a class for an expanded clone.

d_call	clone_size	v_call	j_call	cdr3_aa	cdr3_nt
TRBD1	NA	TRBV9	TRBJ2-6	CASKTDRGLSGANVLTF	TGTGCCAGTAAAACGGACAGGGGGCTAAGTGGGGCCAACGTCCTGACTTTC
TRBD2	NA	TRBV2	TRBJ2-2	CASSSLAGATGELFF	TGTGCCAGCAGTAGCCTAGCGGGAGCCACCGGGGAGCTGTTTTTT
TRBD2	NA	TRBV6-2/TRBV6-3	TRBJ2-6	CASSYALAGLNGANVLTF	TGTGCCAGCAGTTATGCGCTAGCGGGTTTAAATGGGGCCAACGTCCTGACTTTC
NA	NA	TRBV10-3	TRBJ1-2	CAIRGFAGGNGYTF	TGTGCCATCAGAGGCTTCGCGGGGGGGAATGGCTACACCTTC
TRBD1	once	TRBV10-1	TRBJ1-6	CASSPGTGFSPLHF	TGCGCCAGCAGTCCCGGGACAGGGTTTTCACCCCTCCACTTT
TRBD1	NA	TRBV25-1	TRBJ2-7	CASGRARQGSYEQYF	TGTGCCAGCGGAAGGGCGCGACAGGGGTCCTACGAGCAGTACTTC
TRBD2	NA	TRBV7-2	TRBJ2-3	CASSFRTSGPPPDTQYF	TGTGCCAGCAGCTTCCGGACTAGCGGACCTCCGCCAGATACGCAGTATTTT
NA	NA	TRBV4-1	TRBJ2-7	CASSQLVGTRGEQYF	TGCGCCAGCAGCCAGCTTGTCGGGACAAGGGGGGAGCAGTACTTC
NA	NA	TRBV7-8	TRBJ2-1	CASSLFGGGGYEQFF	TGTGCCAGCAGCTTATTTGGGGGGGGCGGGTATGAGCAGTTCTTC
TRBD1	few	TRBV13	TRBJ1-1	CASSLGGGAAGAFF	TGTGCCAGCAGCTTAGGAGGGGGCGCGGCCGGGGCTTTCTTT
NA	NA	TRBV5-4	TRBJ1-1	CASRTSDTEAFF	TGTGCCAGCAGAACTTCGGACACTGAAGCTTTCTTT
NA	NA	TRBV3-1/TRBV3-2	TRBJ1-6	CASSRGSYNSPLHF	TGTGCCAGCAGCAGGGGGAGCTATAATTCACCCCTCCACTTT
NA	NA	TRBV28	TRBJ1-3	CASSAPAGTGNTIYF	TGTGCCAGCAGTGCGCCGGCAGGGACTGGAAACACCATATATTTT
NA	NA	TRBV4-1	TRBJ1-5	CASSQVSGTLGNQPQHF	TGCGCCAGCAGCCAAGTATCTGGCACCCTGGGCAATCAGCCCCAGCATTTT
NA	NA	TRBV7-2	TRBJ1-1	CASSSTRVANTEAFF	TGTGCCAGCAGCTCCACCAGGGTGGCGAACACTGAAGCTTTCTTT
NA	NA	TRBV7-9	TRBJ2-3	CASTLGSLGQYF	TGTGCCAGCACCCTCGGGTCCCTCGGGCAGTATTTT
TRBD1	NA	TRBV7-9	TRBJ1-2	CASSTLGTDYGYTF	TGTGCCAGCAGCACCCTCGGGACAGACTATGGCTACACCTTC
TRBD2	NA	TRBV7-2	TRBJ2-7	CASSLDAGGTPPHEQYF	TGTGCCAGCAGCTTAGATGCGGGAGGAACCCCCCCCCACGAGCAGTACTTC
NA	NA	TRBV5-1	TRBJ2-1	CASSAGLGGSYNEQFF	TGCGCCAGCAGCGCGGGACTCGGCGGCTCCTACAATGAGCAGTTCTTC
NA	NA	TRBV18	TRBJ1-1	CASSEDRPTDEAFF	TGTGCCAGCTCAGAGGATCGGCCCACGGATGAAGCTTTCTTT
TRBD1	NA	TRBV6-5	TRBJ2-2	CASSGTGAGELFF	TGTGCCAGCAGCGGGACAGGGGCCGGGGAGCTGTTTTTT
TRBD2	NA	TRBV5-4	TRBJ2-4	CASSNGLAGWGKNIQYF	TGTGCCAGCAGCAACGGACTAGCGGGGTGGGGCAAAAACATTCAGTACTTC
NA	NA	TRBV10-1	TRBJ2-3	CASRLTCTDTQYF	TGCGCCAGCAGACTGACTTGCACAGATACGCAGTATTTT
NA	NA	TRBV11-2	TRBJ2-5	CASSLDPGEETQYF	TGTGCCAGCAGCTTAGATCCAGGGGAAGAGACCCAGTACTTC
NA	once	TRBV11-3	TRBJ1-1	CASSFRTVREAFF	TGTGCCAGCAGTTTCCGGACAGTCCGCGAAGCTTTCTTT
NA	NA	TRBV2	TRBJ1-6	CASSEAVGSGSPLHF	TGTGCCAGCAGTGAAGCAGTAGGGAGCGGTTCACCCCTCCACTTT
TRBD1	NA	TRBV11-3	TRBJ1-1	CASSLAPGQGADTEAFF	TGTGCCAGCAGCTTAGCTCCGGGACAGGGGGCGGACACTGAAGCTTTCTTT
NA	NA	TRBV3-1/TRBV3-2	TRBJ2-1	CASSRIRAEQFF	TGTGCCAGCAGTCGCATCAGGGCTGAGCAGTTCTTC
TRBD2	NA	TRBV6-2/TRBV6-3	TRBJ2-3	CASSLGLAGADTQYF	TGTGCCAGCAGTCTCGGACTAGCGGGAGCAGATACGCAGTATTTT
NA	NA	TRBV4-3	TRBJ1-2	CASSQERGPWNGYTF	TGCGCCAGCAGCCAAGAGCGGGGGCCCTGGAATGGCTACACCTTC
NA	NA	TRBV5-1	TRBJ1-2	CASSLGAGEDGYTF	TGCGCCAGCAGCTTGGGGGCGGGAGAGGATGGCTACACCTTC